This T cell receptor beta chain was recovered during a study of PD-1 blockade in classical Hodgkin lymphoma. Relapse after autologous stem cell transplantation occurred in every patient, and brentuximab vedotin exposure varied. Thawed PBMCs supplied CD8+ T cells via magnetic negative selection. Germline CDR1 is MGHRA and CDR2 is YSYEKL. The CDR3 runs 12 residues. The V gene lost 1 base and the J gene lost 9 bases, with 7 bases spanning the gap. Sequencing used immunoSEQ multiplex PCR; TCRdb keeps in-frame clones, though not all of them. The sample lists about 28,000 clones, almost 90% occurring once. Specimen: CD8+ T cells from blood, collected at baseline. This clonotype was obtained from a human donor with classical Hodgkin lymphoma. The chain uses TRBV4-1 and TRBJ2-1; unclear D gene. The CDR3 loop reads CASSQGKSEQFF. CDR3 sequence (DNA): TGCGCCAGCAGCCAAGGGAAGAGTGAGCAGTTCTTC.